Listed here are 20 T cell receptor beta chains from one sample, sequenced in a study of CD8+ T cells in alopecia areata. Extraction of RNA preceded its reverse transcription into cDNA, which served as the sequencing template. This table comes from immunoSEQ multiplex PCR, and its TCRdb copy is limited to in-frame clones, with some not included. Seen here are 150,000 or so clones, roughly 50% observed once, and the top ten hold less than 8%. Sequencing was done on a sample of CD4+ T cells sorted from blood. The receptor set was obtained from a human donor with alopecia areata.

The sample holds a few counts of this clone. The chain recombines TRBV29-1 with TRBJ2-1, with D perhaps TRBD2 (5 bases). V lost 6 bases, J lost 7 bases, and 16 bases lay in between. From germline, CDR1 is SQVTM and CDR2 ANQGSEA. The CDR3 contains 13 residues. The CDR3 DNA follows: TGCAGCGTACGGGGTTTGGCCCAAAATGAGCAGTTCTTC. Protein: CSVRGLAQNEQFF.

The CDR3 reads CSAGQGLGYEQYF. Written as DNA, the CDR3 is TGCAGCGCCGGACAGGGACTGGGATACGAGCAGTACTTC. The J gene is TRBJ2-7, the V gene TRBV29-1; 8 positions agree with TRBD1. In germline, CDR1 is SQVTM, CDR2 ANQGSEA. This CDR3 has 13 amino acids. Germline trimming cut 7 bases from V and 4 bases from J; bases unmatched to any gene: 9.

This chain links TRBV4-1 with TRBJ2-4; D perhaps matches TRBD2 (5 bases). Germline V gives CDR1 MGHRA, CDR2 YSYEKL. Deletions cut 0 bases from V and 3 bases from J, with 12 bases between. This CDR3 is built from 16 residues. The CDR3: CASSQEVSRGKNIQYF. For the CDR3, the DNA is TGCGCCAGCAGCCAAGAGGTCAGTCGGGGCAAAAACATTCAGTACTTC.

The genes are TRBV5-1 and TRBJ2-3, with D hard to call. The CDR3 covers 15 residues. Trimming left V 4 bases short and J 0 bases short, with 12 bases between. Germline lookup yields CDR1 SGHRS and CDR2 YFSETQ. The CDR3 bases are TGCGCCAGCAGCCTCGGACCATCTAGCACAGATACGCAGTATTTT. Translation gives CASSLGPSSTDTQYF.

This clone showed up just a few times. The rearrangement links TRBV29-1 to TRBJ2-6; 9 nucleotides line up with TRBD1. The CDR3 is 15 amino acids. V lost 4 bases and J lost 4; bases outside the gene matches: 5. Germline values: CDR1 SQVTM, CDR2 ANQGSEA. CDR3 DNA: TGCAGCGTTGCAGGGACAGGGTCCGGGGCCAACGTCCTGACTTTC. Translation gives CSVAGTGSGANVLTF.

Only one count was recorded for this clone. The V call is TRBV6-6, the J call TRBJ1-1, with 8 bases that match TRBD1. The CDR3 sequence is 14 residues long. CDR1 is MNHNY and CDR2 is SVGAGI in the germline V gene (reference sequence). Losses at the gene ends were 6 bases for V and 2 bases for J; bases not matched to a gene: 5. Here the CDR3 reads CASSAQGGNTEAFF. CDR3 bases: TGTGCCAGCAGCGCACAGGGGGGAAACACTGAAGCTTTCTTT.

This clone has just a few counts. The rearrangement links TRBV28 to TRBJ2-3; a weak D match, TRBD2 (7 bases). V lost 7 bases, J lost 2 bases, and 31 bases lay in between. CDR1 MDHEN and CDR2 SYDVKM come from the germline V gene. The CDR3 contains 20 residues. CDR3 coding DNA: TGTGCCAGCACCCCCCCGGTGAGGGGGAGGGCCCGGATATCCACAGATACGCAGTATTTT. This sequence encodes CASTPPVRGRARISTDTQYF. Based on the CDR3 plus reference TRBV28 and TRBJ2-3, the full variable domain is DVKVTQSSRYLVKRTGEKVFLECVQDMDHENMFWYRQDPGLGLRLIYFSYDVKMKEKGDIPEGYSVSREKKERFSLILESASTNQTSMYLCASTPPVRGRARISTDTQYFGPGTRLTVL.

Details on this clone: Other DNA sequences within the sample encode an identical CDR3. This rearrangement joins TRBV29-1 to TRBJ2-3; 9 bases are a match to TRBD2. With 4 bases clipped from V and 1 base from J, the junction kept 0 bases outside the gene matches. The CDR3 sequence is 13 residues long. Germline CDR1 and CDR2: SQVTM and ANQGSEA. DNA of the CDR3: TGCAGCGTTGGGACTAGCGGCACAGATACGCAGTATTTT. Translating gives CSVGTSGTDTQYF.

The table lists this clone with a few counts. V and J are TRBV19 and TRBJ2-7; D tentatively reads TRBD1 or TRBD2 (5 bases each). The CDR3 is 15 residues long. V was shortened by 7 bases and J by 2 bases, with 18 bases between the two germline ends. Germline lookup yields CDR1 LNHDA and CDR2 SQIVND (reference sequence). CDR3 sequence: CASTQGPERTYEQYF. CDR3 in DNA: TGTGCCAGTACGCAGGGACCCGAGAGGACCTACGAGCAGTACTTC.

This clone was counted a few times. The chain joins TRBV5-1 to TRBJ1-1; D not certain. Germline CDR1 is SGHRS and CDR2 is YFSETQ. The CDR3 consists of 13 residues. V lost 5 bases, J lost 7 bases, and 15 bases lay in between. The CDR3 sequence: CASRQPWMGEAFF. The CDR3 bases are TGCGCCAGCAGGCAGCCCTGGATGGGTGAAGCTTTCTTT.

The chain links TRBV7-3 to TRBJ2-5; TRBD1 matches at 8 bases. The CDR3 loop spans 13 amino acids. Germline CDR1 SGHTA, CDR2 FQGTGA. The trim removed 1 base at V and 9 bases at J, leaving 4 bases unmatched. CDR3 protein: CASSLNMDRAQYF. In nucleotides, the CDR3 is TGTGCCAGCAGCTTAAACATGGACAGGGCCCAGTACTTC.

The sample holds a few counts of this clone. The V call is TRBV5-6, the J call TRBJ2-7, with 10 bases matching TRBD1. The length of the CDR3 is 14 residues. CDR1 is SGHDT, CDR2 YYEEEE, per germline. Trimming at V came to 4 bases and at J to 5 bases, leaving 6 bases not matched to a gene. The chain's CDR3 is CASSPGQGGHEQYF. In nucleotides, the CDR3 is TGTGCCAGCAGCCCCGGACAGGGGGGCCACGAGCAGTACTTC.

The V and J genes are TRBV30 and TRBJ1-6; 9 nucleotides line up with TRBD1. The trim removed 5 bases at V and 4 bases at J, leaving 3 bases unmatched. The CDR3 covers 14 residues. Germline values: CDR1 GTSNPN, CDR2 SVGIG (reference sequence). The CDR3 nucleotides are TGTGCCTGGCGGACAGGGGCTTATAATTCACCCCTCCACTTT. The encoded protein is CAWRTGAYNSPLHF.

V usage is TRBV29-1 and J usage is TRBJ2-7; 7 positions match TRBD1. This CDR3 comprises 12 residues. The germline CDR1 and CDR2 sequences are SQVTM and ANQGSEA. Unmatched junction bases numbered 12, after V lost 6 bases and J lost 10 bases. The CDR3 nucleotides read TGCAGCGTCCAAGATCCGGGACAGAAACAGTACTTC. Translating it yields CSVQDPGQKQYF.

The chain employs TRBV28 and TRBJ2-7, with 12 bases fitting TRBD1. The CDR3 runs to 14 residues. Germline assignment: CDR1 MDHEN and CDR2 SYDVKM. V dropped 6 bases and J dropped 7; count of bases not matched to a gene: 7. CDR3 sequence (DNA): TGTGCCAGCAGCCCGGGACAGGGGGCCGGAGAGCAGTACTTC. Its protein is CASSPGQGAGEQYF.

The V call is TRBV2, the J call TRBJ2-3; D remains ambiguous. The CDR3 extends over 11 amino acids. Germline V CDR1 and CDR2: SNHLY, FYNNEI. The V end was cut by 6 bases, the J end by 1 base, with 2 bases between. CDR3 loop: CASRRTDTQYF. For the CDR3, the DNA is TGTGCCAGCAGGCGCACAGATACGCAGTATTTT.

The gene calls are TRBV20-1 and TRBJ1-2, with D unresolved. Trimming stripped 3 bases from V and 8 bases from J, with 7 bases between. Germline-derived CDR1 and CDR2 are DFQATT and SNEGSKA (reference sequence). The CDR3 is 10 amino acids. CDR3: CSASWVGYTF. The DNA of the CDR3 is TGCAGTGCTAGCTGGGTGGGCTACACCTTC.

The rearrangement joins TRBV7-2 to TRBJ2-7; no clear D. This CDR3 contains 13 residues. Germline V gene data show CDR1 as SGHTA and CDR2 as FQGNSA. Trimming removed 5 bases at V and 9 bases at J, with 17 bases between. CDR3 in DNA: TGTGCCAGCAGCCAAGGTAATGGCGTGGCGCAGTACTTC. Translated, it gives CASSQGNGVAQYF.

The J gene is TRBJ2-7, the V gene TRBV27; 11 bases are shared with TRBD2. Germline loops: CDR1 MNHEY, CDR2 SMNVEV (reference sequence). The CDR3 loop spans 15 amino acids. Trimming cost V 5 bases and J 2 bases; bases outside gene matches: 5. CDR3 sequence: CASSGGLAATYEQYF. The CDR3 DNA follows: TGTGCCAGCAGTGGGGGACTAGCGGCCACCTACGAGCAGTACTTC.

The chain joins TRBV9 to TRBJ2-1; D is perhaps TRBD1 or TRBD2 (9 bases each). V lost 3 bases and J lost 6, with 31 bases in between. CDR3 length: 20 amino acids. Germline loops: CDR1 SGDLS, CDR2 YYNGEE. The DNA of the CDR3 is TGTGCCAGCAGCGGGAGGACAGGGGACCCGGGAGCGGGAGGTTTCAATGAGCAGTTCTTC. It yields the protein CASSGRTGDPGAGGFNEQFF.